One sample yielded the 9 T cell receptor beta chains listed below, sequenced in a study of T cell repertoires in cytomegalovirus infection. TCRdb independently ran MiXCR on the reads; one entry per CDR3 protein. The repertoire holds approximately 490,000 distinct CDR3 sequences, with around 10% as singletons. Input material: PBMCs. Receptor source: a human donor in good health (CMV status not recorded). Some clones in this sample may be carry-over from other donors' samples.

This clonotype has ten or more counts. The rearrangement links TRBV6-5 to TRBJ2-7, with D unresolved. From germline, CDR1 is MNHEY and CDR2 SVGAGI. V gave up 6 bases and J gave up 6 bases, with 18 bases separating them. The CDR3 loop spans 14 amino acids. The CDR3 here is CASRTIGQLGEQYF. CDR3 DNA: TGTGCCAGCAGAACGATAGGTCAACTTGGCGAGCAGTACTTC.

The chain couples TRBV5-1 to TRBJ1-5; 7 bases agree with TRBD1. This CDR3 comprises 12 residues. The germline CDR1 and CDR2 sequences are SGHRS and YFSETQ. The V gene end was trimmed by 5 bases and the J gene end by 11 bases; junction bases not matched to a gene: 7. DNA for the CDR3: TGCGCCAGCAGAAACCCCGGGACAGCCCAGCATTTT. Translation gives CASRNPGTAQHF.

The sample holds many counts of this clonotype. The V gene is TRBV14, the J gene TRBJ2-5, with no clear D. The germline gives CDR1 SGHDN, CDR2 FVKESK. The CDR3 has 15 amino acids. Trimming shortened V by 0 bases and J by 3 bases, and 11 bases separated the two germline ends. CDR3 loop: CASSQDGFREETQYF. The CDR3 bases are TGTGCCAGCAGCCAAGATGGGTTCAGAGAAGAGACCCAGTACTTC.

With respect to this clonotype: This may arise from a read error, as a much more abundant clone is one base away. The chain recombines TRBV7-3 with TRBJ2-1, with D possibly TRBD1 on 8 matching bases. This CDR3 is 14 amino acids long. Germline loops: CDR1 SGHTA, CDR2 FQGTGA. CDR3 region: CANSKQGGSNEQFF. CDR3 sequence (DNA): TGTGCCAACAGCAAACAGGGGGGGTCGAATGAGCAGTTCTTC.

A few counts support this clonotype. The chain employs TRBV7-9 and TRBJ1-1; D is uncertain. Germline lookup yields CDR1 SEHNR and CDR2 FQNEAQ (reference sequence). The V and J ends lost 2 bases and 5 bases respectively, with 36 bases between them. The CDR3 length is 22 residues. CDR3: CASSLTTPIQSGGITGGTEAFF. Here the CDR3 DNA reads TGTGCCAGCAGCTTAACCACCCCTATTCAGAGCGGCGGGATAACGGGAGGTACTGAAGCTTTCTTT.

This clonotype was recorded many times. The chain links TRBV7-2 to TRBJ1-4; D is uncertain. Germline CDR1 and CDR2: SGHTA and FQGNSA. V lost 1 base and J lost 8, with 11 bases in between. CDR3 length equals 14 residues. The CDR3 is CASSLGSASEKLFF. DNA of the CDR3: TGTGCCAGCAGCTTAGGTTCAGCGTCAGAAAAACTGTTTTTT.

This clonotype was seen at least ten times. The CDR3 sequence: CASSSSLTGSPLHF. Written as DNA, the CDR3 is TGTGCCAGCAGCTCGTCCCTCACAGGATCACCCCTCCACTTT. The chain joins TRBV7-9 to TRBJ1-6; tentative D call: TRBD1 (5 bases). The CDR3 has 14 amino acids. Trimming removed 4 bases at V and 10 bases at J, with 14 bases between. Germline-derived CDR1 and CDR2 are SEHNR and FQNEAQ (reference sequence).

This clonotype has at least ten counts. The rearrangement uses TRBV19 and TRBJ1-1, with TRBD1 matching 8 bases. The length of the CDR3 is 14 residues. Trimming cost V 6 bases and J 6 bases; bases outside gene matches: 9. Germline V gene data show CDR1 as LNHDA and CDR2 as SQIVND (reference sequence). CDR3 protein: CASRLGQGVAEAFF. DNA for the CDR3: TGTGCCAGTAGATTAGGACAGGGAGTGGCTGAAGCTTTCTTT.

The chain uses TRBV18 and TRBJ2-5, with 10 nucleotides matching TRBD2. The germline V gene has CDR1 KGHSH and CDR2 LQKENI. This CDR3 region has 14 residues. V shed 5 bases, J shed 3 bases, and the junction held 3 bases outside the gene matches. In DNA, the CDR3 is TGTGCCAGCTCAAAGCTAGCGGGGGAAGAGACCCAGTACTTC. The encoded protein is CASSKLAGEETQYF.